Listed below are T cell receptor beta chains from one sample, sequenced in a study of HIV-infected children after antiretroviral therapy interruption. A single record per CDR3 protein comes from TCRdb applying MiXCR to the 3' RACE reads. The sample lists 15,000 to 16,000 distinct CDR3 sequences; 3.4% were seen once. This material consisted of CD45RA+ CD4+ T cells from PBMCs, taken from a donor given antiretroviral therapy, either interrupted or continuous. These receptor sequences come from a child aged 2 to 17 with HIV. Both conserved end residues are part of each CDR3. The D gene is left open where the match is weak. Where a row states a size, it is once, few, many or the class of an expanded clone; other rows omit it.

clone size	D gene	V gene	J gene	CDR3 DNA	CDR3 protein
many	NA	TRBV7-2	TRBJ1-2	TGTGCCAGCAGCTTAGTTCGGGGGAACACCTATGGCTACACCTTC	CASSLVRGNTYGYTF
medium-sized	NA	TRBV11-2	TRBJ1-1	TGTGCCAGCAGCTTAGTAATACACGACCCCGGGGTTGCCCCAGCTTTCTTT	CASSLVIHDPGVAPAFF
many	NA	TRBV9	TRBJ1-5	TGTCCTCAGAGGGCTCAGTCACATAGCAATCAGCCCCAGCATTTT	CPQRAQSHSNQPQHF
medium-sized	NA	TRBV6-2/TRBV6-3	TRBJ1-2	TGTGCCACCTCTGAACGGGGAGCCTATGGCTACACCTTC	CATSERGAYGYTF
many	NA	TRBV29-1	TRBJ1-5	TGCAGCGTGGGAACAGGGCTTAATCAGCCCCAGCATTTT	CSVGTGLNQPQHF
medium-sized	NA	TRBV18	TRBJ1-4	TGTGCCAGCTCACCACCCGACACGGCTGAAAAACTGTTTTTT	CASSPPDTAEKLFF
many	NA	TRBV5-1	TRBJ1-1	TGCGCCAGCTCCTCGGGGTCCCTGGGGTCTGAAGCTTTCTTT	CASSSGSLGSEAFF
many	NA	TRBV14	TRBJ2-1	TGTGCCAGCAGCCAACTCAAAAATGAGCAGTTCTTC	CASSQLKNEQFF
NA	NA	TRBV19	TRBJ1-2	TGTGCCAGTTCTCTCAGGGCTTATGGCTACACCTTC	CASSLRAYGYTF
many	NA	TRBV29-1	TRBJ1-1	TGCAGCGTTGAATCGGGGGCGGGGGCTTTCTTT	CSVESGAGAFF
NA	TRBD1	TRBV6-9	TRBJ1-6	TGTGCCAGCAGTGCTGGACAGGTTCTAAATTCACCCCTCCACTTT	CASSAGQVLNSPLHF
many	NA	TRBV12-3/TRBV12-4	TRBJ1-2	TGTGCCAGCAGATCGGGGGGGGTTCCCTATGGCTACACCTTC	CASRSGGVPYGYTF
many	NA	TRBV4-1	TRBJ1-6	TGCGCCAGCAGCCTCGACGAGGCTTCACCCCTCCACTTT	CASSLDEASPLHF
many	TRBD1	TRBV19	TRBJ2-7	TGTGCCAGTAGTGAAAGGGGGCGTAACTACGAGCAGTACTTC	CASSERGRNYEQYF
many	NA	TRBV10-3	TRBJ2-3	TGTGCCATTGGAGGGGGGCCTGCACCTAGCACAGATACGCAGTATTTT	CAIGGGPAPSTDTQYF
medium-sized	NA	TRBV25-1	TRBJ2-1	TGTGCCAGCAGTGAATATTTAGGGGCGTACAATGAGCAGTTCTTC	CASSEYLGAYNEQFF
medium-sized	TRBD1	TRBV7-2	TRBJ1-2	TGTGCCAGCAGCCAAATGAGACAGGGTGGTGGCTACACCTTC	CASSQMRQGGGYTF
many	NA	TRBV6-1	TRBJ1-1	TGTGCCAGCAGCTACTTGGACCAGAACACTGAAGCTTTCTTT	CASSYLDQNTEAFF
many	NA	TRBV12-3/TRBV12-4	TRBJ1-1	TGTGCCAGCAGTTTAAGTGGCACTGAAGCTTTCTTT	CASSLSGTEAFF
many	NA	TRBV11-2	TRBJ1-3	TGTGCCAGCAGCCCCCGCATGGGTGCGGACACCATATATTTT	CASSPRMGADTIYF
large	NA	TRBV12-3/TRBV12-4	TRBJ2-7	TGTGCCAGCAGTTTCGACAGGAGGGCTTACGAGCAGTACTTC	CASSFDRRAYEQYF
medium-sized	NA	TRBV12-3/TRBV12-4	TRBJ1-5	TGTGCCAGCACTTGGAGCGGGAGTCAGCCCCAGCATTTT	CASTWSGSQPQHF
many	NA	TRBV5-1	TRBJ2-1	TGCGCCAGCAGCTTGGGCGGGACGGACAATGAGCAGTTCTTC	CASSLGGTDNEQFF
medium-sized	TRBD1	TRBV7-2	TRBJ2-3	TGTGCCAGCAGCTTCAGGTCCCCCCGAGGGACAGGGTCTATGGATACGCAGTATTTT	CASSFRSPRGTGSMDTQYF
NA	TRBD1	TRBV2	TRBJ2-5	TGTGCCAGCTCGGGACAGGGCGTGGAGACCCAGTACTTC	CASSGQGVETQYF